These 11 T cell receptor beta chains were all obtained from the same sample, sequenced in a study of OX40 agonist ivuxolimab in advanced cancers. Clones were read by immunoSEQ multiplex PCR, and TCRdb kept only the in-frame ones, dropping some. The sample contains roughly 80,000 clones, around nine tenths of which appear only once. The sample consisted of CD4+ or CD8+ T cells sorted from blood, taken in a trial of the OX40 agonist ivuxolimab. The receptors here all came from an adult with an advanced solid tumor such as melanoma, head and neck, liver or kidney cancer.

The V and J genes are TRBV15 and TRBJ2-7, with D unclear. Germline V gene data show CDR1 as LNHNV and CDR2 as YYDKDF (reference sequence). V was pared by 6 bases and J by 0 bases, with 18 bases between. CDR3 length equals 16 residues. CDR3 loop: CATRAERHILSYEQYF. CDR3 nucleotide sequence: TGTGCCACCAGAGCCGAGCGCCACATACTCTCCTACGAGCAGTACTTC.

The CDR3 nucleotides are TGCGCCAGCAGCCCCGGACAGTTTTGGACTAGCGGGAGGCCCGCCTACAATGAGCAGTTCTTC. Encoded protein: CASSPGQFWTSGRPAYNEQFF. The chain combines TRBV5-1 with TRBJ2-1, with 14 bases identical to TRBD2. V shed 4 bases and J 2 bases; nucleotides not matched to a gene: 17. The CDR3 spans 21 residues. Per germline, CDR1 SGHRS and CDR2 YFSETQ.

CDR3 protein: CASSQEHRLAGLNEQFF. The CDR3 DNA is TGCGCCAGCAGCCAAGAGCATCGGCTAGCGGGACTTAATGAGCAGTTCTTC. This chain connects TRBV4-3 to TRBJ2-1; 9 nucleotides line up with TRBD2. The CDR3 is 17 residues long. Unmatched junction bases numbered 10, after V lost 0 bases and J lost 7 bases. Germline CDR1 and CDR2: LGHNA and YSLEER.

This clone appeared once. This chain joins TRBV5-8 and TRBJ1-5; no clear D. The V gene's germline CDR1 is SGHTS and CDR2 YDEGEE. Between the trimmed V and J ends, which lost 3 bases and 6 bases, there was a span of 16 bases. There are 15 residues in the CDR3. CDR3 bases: TGTGCCAGCAGCTCCGGCACGGGAGCCTTTCAGCCCCAGCATTTT. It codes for CASSSGTGAFQPQHF.

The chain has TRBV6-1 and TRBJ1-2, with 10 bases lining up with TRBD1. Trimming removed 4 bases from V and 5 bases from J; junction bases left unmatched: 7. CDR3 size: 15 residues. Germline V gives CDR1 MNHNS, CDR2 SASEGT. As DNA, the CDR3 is TGTGCCAGCAGTGGGGGGACAGGGGCGATTTATGGCTACACCTTC. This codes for CASSGGTGAIYGYTF.

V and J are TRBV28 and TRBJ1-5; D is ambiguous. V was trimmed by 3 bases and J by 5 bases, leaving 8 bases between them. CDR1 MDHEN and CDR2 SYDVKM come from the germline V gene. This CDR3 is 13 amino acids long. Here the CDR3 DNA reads TGTGCCAGCAGTTTGGTCGGAGATCAGCCCCAGCATTTT. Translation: CASSLVGDQPQHF.

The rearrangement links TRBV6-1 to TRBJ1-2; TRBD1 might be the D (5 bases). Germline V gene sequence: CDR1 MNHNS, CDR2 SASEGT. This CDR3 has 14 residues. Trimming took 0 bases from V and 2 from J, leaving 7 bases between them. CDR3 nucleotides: TGTGCCAGCAGTGAAGCGGAGGGGAACTATGGCTACACCTTC. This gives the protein CASSEAEGNYGYTF.

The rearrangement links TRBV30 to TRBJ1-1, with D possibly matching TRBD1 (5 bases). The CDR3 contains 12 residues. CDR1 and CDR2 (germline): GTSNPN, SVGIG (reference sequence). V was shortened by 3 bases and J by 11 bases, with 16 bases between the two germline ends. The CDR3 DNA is TGTGCCTGGAGGTTCGAGGGGCTAGGCGCTTTCTTT. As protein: CAWRFEGLGAFF.

This CDR3 reads CASSVTGLGNTIYF. The DNA for the CDR3 is TGTGCCAGCAGCGTGACAGGGTTGGGAAACACCATATATTTT. The chain joins TRBV9 to TRBJ1-3; 7 bases agree with TRBD1. This CDR3 is built from 14 residues. J lost 4 bases, V lost 2 bases, and 3 bases had no gene match. Germline V lookup: CDR1 SGDLS, CDR2 YYNGEE.

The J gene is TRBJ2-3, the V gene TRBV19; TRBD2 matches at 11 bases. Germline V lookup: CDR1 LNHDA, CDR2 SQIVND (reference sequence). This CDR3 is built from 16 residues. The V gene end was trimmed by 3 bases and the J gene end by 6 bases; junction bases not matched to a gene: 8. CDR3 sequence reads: CASSIRLAGSGDTQYF. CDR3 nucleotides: TGTGCCAGTAGTATCAGACTAGCGGGAAGTGGGGATACGCAGTATTTT.

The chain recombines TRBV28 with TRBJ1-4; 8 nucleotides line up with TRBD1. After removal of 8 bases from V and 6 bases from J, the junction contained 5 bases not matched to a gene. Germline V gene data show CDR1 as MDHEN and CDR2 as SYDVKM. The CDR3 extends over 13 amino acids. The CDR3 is CASATGVDEKLFF. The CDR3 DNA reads TGTGCCAGCGCGACAGGGGTGGATGAAAAACTGTTTTTT.